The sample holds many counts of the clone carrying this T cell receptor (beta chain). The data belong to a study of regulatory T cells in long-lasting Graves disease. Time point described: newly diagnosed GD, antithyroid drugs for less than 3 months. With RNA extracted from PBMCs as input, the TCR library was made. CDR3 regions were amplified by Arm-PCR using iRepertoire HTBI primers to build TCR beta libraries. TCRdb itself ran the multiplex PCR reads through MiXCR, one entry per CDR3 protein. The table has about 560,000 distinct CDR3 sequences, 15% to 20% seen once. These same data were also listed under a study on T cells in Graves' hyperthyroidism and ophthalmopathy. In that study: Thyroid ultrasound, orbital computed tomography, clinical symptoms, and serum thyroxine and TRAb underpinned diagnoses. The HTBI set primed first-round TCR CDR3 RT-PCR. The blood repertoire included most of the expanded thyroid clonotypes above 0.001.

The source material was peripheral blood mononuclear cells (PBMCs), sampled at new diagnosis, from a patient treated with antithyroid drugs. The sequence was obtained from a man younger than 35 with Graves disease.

The CDR3 DNA sequence: TGTGCCAGCAGTTTCGGGGTGGCAGAGACCCAGTACTTC. This gives the protein CASSFGVAETQYF. This chain joins TRBV12-3 or TRBV12-4 and TRBJ2-5; maybe TRBD2 (5 bases). Trimming stripped 3 bases from V and 4 bases from J, with 9 bases between. This CDR3 region has 13 residues.